Below are 27 T cell receptor beta chains sequenced from a single sample in a study of T cells in tuberculosis. After thawing and overnight rest, PBMC were stained with GMM-loaded CD1B tetramer, viability dye and anti-CD3 for sorting. The lipid loaded on the CD1B tetramers was C32 glucose monomycolate from Rhodococcus equi. Sequenced by immunoSEQ multiplex PCR; TCRdb stores in-frame clones only, minus some. The repertoire holds roughly 92,000 clones, roughly 88% seen once, with around 2% in the top ten. The sample taken for sequencing was CD1b-GMM tetramer-negative cells sorted from PBMCs. The receptors were gathered from an adult woman with latent tuberculosis.

The chain carries TRBV5-1 and TRBJ2-7; 11 bases line up with TRBD1. The CDR3 is 15 amino acids. V was pared by 2 bases and J by 5 bases, with 6 bases of the junction left unmatched. The germline V gene encodes CDR1 SGHRS and CDR2 YFSETQ. CDR3 protein: CASSFGQGATDEQYF. The CDR3 DNA sequence: TGCGCCAGCAGCTTCGGACAGGGGGCAACCGACGAGCAGTACTTC.

The CDR3 region is CASSLEPRGSTEAFF. As DNA, the CDR3 is TGTGCCAGCAGCTTAGAGCCACGGGGTAGCACTGAAGCTTTCTTT. This chain uses TRBV7-6 with TRBJ1-1; D is unresolved. V was trimmed by 1 base and J by 4 bases, leaving 13 bases between them. This CDR3 has 15 residues. Per germline, CDR1 SGHVS and CDR2 FNYEAQ.

The gene calls are TRBV6-1 and TRBJ2-7, with 7 bases matching TRBD2. This CDR3 is built from 14 residues. Per germline, CDR1 MNHNS and CDR2 SASEGT. V gave up 3 bases and J gave up 0 bases; unmatched junction bases: 2. The CDR3 DNA follows: TGTGCCAGCAGTGAGGGAGGGAGCTCCTACGAGCAGTACGTC. Protein: CASSEGGSSYEQYV.

The J gene is TRBJ1-6, the V gene TRBV30, with 8 nucleotides matching TRBD1. This CDR3 is 15 amino acids long. Unmatched junction bases numbered 17, after V lost 3 bases and J lost 16 bases. Germline CDR1 GTSNPN, CDR2 SVGIG (reference sequence). The CDR3 DNA reads TGTGCCTGGAGCCAAGAGGGGGTCGGACAGGGACAGCTCCACTTT. Translated: CAWSQEGVGQGQLHF.

CDR3 nucleotides: TGTGCCAGCAGTCAAACCGGGGGGGCCTACGAGCAGTACGTC. Its translation: CASSQTGGAYEQYV. V usage is TRBV6-6 and J usage is TRBJ2-7; TRBD2 matches at 8 bases. The J segment lost 2 bases and the V segment lost 5 bases, leaving 5 bases of the junction unmatched. The CDR3 loop spans 14 amino acids. Looked up from germline, CDR1 is MNHNY and CDR2 is SVGAGI (reference sequence).

This clone came up once. The V gene is TRBV4-2, the J gene TRBJ2-3; TRBD2 aligns across 8 bases. The ends lost 5 bases at V and 2 bases at J; junction bases unmatched: 6. Per the germline V gene, CDR1 is LGHNA and CDR2 is YNFKEQ. The CDR3 spans 15 residues. CDR3 bases: TGTGCCAGCAGCGAAACGGGGGGGATCACAGATACGCAGTATTTT. This translates into CASSETGGITDTQYF.

The chain carries TRBV9 and TRBJ2-1, with 7 bases identical to TRBD2. CDR1 is SGDLS and CDR2 is YYNGEE in the germline V gene. Trimming cost V 3 bases and J 0 bases; bases outside gene matches: 9. This CDR3 comprises 17 residues. The DNA for the CDR3 is TGTGCCAGCAGCGCGAGACCGGGGGAGGGCTCCTACAATGAGCAGTTCTTC. It yields the protein CASSARPGEGSYNEQFF.

J is TRBJ2-1 and V is TRBV28, with 11 bases lining up with TRBD1. The CDR3 covers 17 residues. V lost 5 bases, J lost 6 bases, and 12 bases stayed unmatched. Per germline, CDR1 MDHEN and CDR2 SYDVKM. The CDR3 is CASSKWTGGSSRNEQFF. CDR3 DNA sequence: TGTGCCAGCAGTAAGTGGACAGGGGGCTCTTCTCGCAATGAGCAGTTCTTC. Full variable domain (remainder filled in from reference TRBV28 and TRBJ2-1): DVKVTQSSRYLVKRTGEKVFLECVQDMDHENMFWYRQDPGLGLRLIYFSYDVKMKEKGDIPEGYSVSREKKERFSLILESASTNQTSMYLCASSKWTGGSSRNEQFFGPGTRLTVL.

The chain combines TRBV6-6 with TRBJ2-7; D possibly corresponds to TRBD2 (6 bases). This CDR3 spans 12 amino acids. Per the germline V gene, CDR1 is MNHNY and CDR2 is SVGAGI (reference sequence). Trimming stripped 4 bases from V and 9 bases from J, with 13 bases between. Here the CDR3 DNA reads TGTGCCAGCAGTTCGGGGGAGTTGGGGCAGTACTTC. Translated: CASSSGELGQYF.

The rearrangement links TRBV19 to TRBJ2-4; D perhaps matches TRBD1 (6 bases). The ends were cut back, 3 bases at V and 5 bases at J, with 14 bases in the middle. CDR1 LNHDA and CDR2 SQIVND come from the germline V gene (reference sequence). This CDR3 contains 15 residues. The CDR3 bases are TGTGCCAGTAGTATTGCAGGACAGCCACAAAACATTCAGTACTTC. Its translation: CASSIAGQPQNIQYF.

This rearrangement joins TRBV5-1 to TRBJ2-7, with a tentative D call TRBD2 (5 bases). Trimming removed 4 bases from V and 2 bases from J, with 19 bases in between. There are 16 residues in the CDR3. The germline gives CDR1 SGHRS, CDR2 YFSETQ. The CDR3 sequence is CASSRGSRDLTYEQYF. As DNA, the CDR3 is TGCGCCAGCAGCCGGGGTTCCCGAGACCTGACCTACGAGCAGTACTTC.

The chain employs TRBV2 and TRBJ2-5, with D tentatively TRBD2 (6 bases). Trimming stripped 4 bases from V and 4 bases from J, with 25 bases between. Per germline, CDR1 SNHLY and CDR2 FYNNEI. CDR3 size: 18 residues. Here the CDR3 DNA reads TGTGCCAGCAGTGCCCCCCAGGGCGGGAATTTAAGGATAGAGACCCAGTACTTC. Translated: CASSAPQGGNLRIETQYF.

The DNA for the CDR3 is TGCGCCAGCAGCCAAGATAGGGGCAGGGGGTCCAATTCACCCCTCCACTTT. Amino acids: CASSQDRGRGSNSPLHF. This chain joins TRBV4-1 and TRBJ1-6; 7 bases are a match to TRBD1. The CDR3 covers 17 residues. V trimming: 0 bases; J trimming: 7 bases; junction bases outside the gene matches: 9. Looked up from germline, CDR1 is MGHRA and CDR2 is YSYEKL.

CDR3 bases: TGTGCCAGCAGTGGATCCGGGACAGGGAGCACAGATACGCAGTATTTT. It yields the protein CASSGSGTGSTDTQYF. This chain joins TRBV2 and TRBJ2-3, with TRBD1 matching over 9 bases. CDR3 length: 16 amino acids. Losses at the gene ends were 4 bases for V and 0 bases for J; bases not matched to a gene: 5. Germline CDR1 is SNHLY and CDR2 is FYNNEI.

The chain carries TRBV2 and TRBJ2-7, with 11 bases identical to TRBD2. The length of the CDR3 is 17 residues. In germline, CDR1 is SNHLY, CDR2 FYNNEI. V shed 4 bases, J shed 0 bases, and the junction held 8 bases outside the gene matches. Here the CDR3 reads CASSGFSGGGSSYEQYV. The CDR3, as DNA: TGTGCCAGCAGTGGGTTTAGCGGGGGGGGAAGCTCCTACGAGCAGTACGTC.

This clone was seen more than once but under ten times. The chain is built from TRBV28 and TRBJ2-7; D is undetermined. Trimming removed 6 bases from V and 3 bases from J, with 9 bases in between. CDR1 is MDHEN, CDR2 SYDVKM, per germline. CDR3 size: 12 residues. CDR3: CASRPTGYEQYF. The CDR3 region has the DNA TGTGCCAGCAGACCCACGGGCTACGAGCAGTACTTC.

This chain links TRBV6-1 with TRBJ2-5; TRBD1 is a possible D gene (5 bases). Per the germline V gene, CDR1 is MNHNS and CDR2 is SASEGT. The V gene lost 3 bases and the J gene lost 7 bases, with 9 bases spanning the gap. The CDR3 sequence is 12 residues long. The CDR3 region is CASSEGLLTQYF. The CDR3 DNA is TGTGCCAGCAGTGAGGGGCTTTTGACCCAGTACTTC.

The chain is built from TRBV6-6 and TRBJ2-3; D is perhaps TRBD1 (6 bases). CDR1 is MNHNY and CDR2 is SVGAGI in the germline V gene (reference sequence). V dropped 2 bases and J dropped 2 bases, with 8 bases sitting between them. The CDR3 is 14 amino acids. The chain's CDR3 is CASSYGGPTDTQYF. For the CDR3, the DNA is TGTGCCAGCAGTTACGGGGGCCCCACAGATACGCAGTATTTT.

The chain links TRBV27 to TRBJ1-2; 9 bases agree with TRBD1. The ends lost 0 bases at V and 1 base at J; junction bases unmatched: 3. The CDR3 spans 16 residues. Germline lookup yields CDR1 MNHEY and CDR2 SMNVEV (reference sequence). The CDR3 reads CASSLSKTGGNYGYTF. Here the CDR3 DNA reads TGTGCCAGCAGTTTATCGAAGACAGGGGGTAACTATGGCTACACCTTC.

V is TRBV27 and J is TRBJ1-2; 7 nucleotides align to TRBD1. Per the germline V gene, CDR1 is MNHEY and CDR2 is SMNVEV (reference sequence). Trimming cost V 2 bases and J 5 bases; bases outside gene matches: 5. The CDR3 covers 14 residues. In DNA form, the CDR3 reads TGTGCCAGCAGTTTACAGGGGGGCGGGTATGGCTACACCTTC. As protein: CASSLQGGGYGYTF.

In regard to this clone: The sample contains more than one DNA sequence encoding this CDR3. The chain joins TRBV19 to TRBJ2-3, with TRBD1 matching over 7 bases. Germline CDR1 LNHDA, CDR2 SQIVND (reference sequence). This CDR3 is 14 amino acids long. V dropped 5 bases and J dropped 2; count of bases not matched to a gene: 4. For the CDR3, the DNA is TGTGCCAGTAGTGAAGGGGGCTCCACAGATACGCAGTATTTT. Protein sequence: CASSEGGSTDTQYF.

The V gene is TRBV18, the J gene TRBJ1-2, with D maybe TRBD1 (5 bases). The germline V gene has CDR1 KGHSH and CDR2 LQKENI. V lost 1 base and J 3 bases, leaving 6 bases between the germline ends. CDR3 size: 13 residues. The CDR3 DNA sequence: TGTGCCAGCTCACCACAGACAGACTATGGCTACACCTTC. It is translated as CASSPQTDYGYTF.

For this clone: Mismatch with germline at one junction end may stem from a read error. Other DNA sequences in the same sample also yield this CDR3. The chain joins TRBV14 to TRBJ1-6; unclear D gene. The germline V gene has CDR1 SGHDN and CDR2 FVKESK. This CDR3 has 18 residues. CDR3 protein: CASSQVQERSSYNSPLHF. In DNA form, the CDR3 reads TGTGCCAGCAGCCAAGTTCAAGAGAGGAGCTCCTATAATTCCCCCCTCCACTTT.

The V call is TRBV6-1, the J call TRBJ2-7; tentatively, D is TRBD1 (6 bases). The ends were cut back, 4 bases at V and 4 bases at J, with 17 bases in the middle. CDR1 and CDR2 (germline): MNHNS, SASEGT. CDR3 size: 15 residues. DNA for the CDR3: TGTGCCAGCAGTGTAGAGGACAGTTCTTATTACGAGCAGTACTTC. It is translated as CASSVEDSSYYEQYF.

The chain joins TRBV13 to TRBJ2-7, with D unclear. Germline CDR1 is PRHDT and CDR2 is FYEKMQ (reference sequence). This CDR3 region has 15 residues. Trimming removed 2 bases from V and 3 bases from J, with 14 bases in between. The CDR3 protein is CASSLSVGLNYEQYV. CDR3 bases: TGTGCCAGCAGCTTAAGTGTCGGTCTGAACTACGAGCAGTACGTC.

This chain uses TRBV27 with TRBJ2-3, with 7 bases lining up with TRBD2. The germline V gene has CDR1 MNHEY and CDR2 SMNVEV (reference sequence). Trimming removed 8 bases from V and 1 base from J; junction bases left unmatched: 6. The CDR3 sequence is 14 residues long. In DNA, the CDR3 is TGTGCCAGCTGGGGGGGACTTCGCACAGATACGCAGTATTTT. Protein: CASWGGLRTDTQYF.

CDR3 nucleotides: TGCGCCAGCAGCTTGGGGCCTAGCGGGGGAATGGCAGATACGCAGTATTTT. Its protein product is CASSLGPSGGMADTQYF. The rearrangement uses TRBV5-1 and TRBJ2-3, with 10 bases aligning to TRBD2. Trimming took 0 bases from V and 4 from J; bases not matched to a gene: 8. CDR3 length: 17 amino acids. Germline V CDR1 and CDR2: SGHRS, YFSETQ.